This entry lists 5 T cell receptor beta chains sequenced from one sample in a study of cytomegalovirus exposure and HLA in healthy donors. Primers: 60 Vbeta forward and 13 Jbeta reverse. The repertoire was sequenced with immunoSEQ multiplex PCR; TCRdb's copy has only in-frame clones and lacks some. This sample has around 140,000 clones; approximately 80% occur once, and the top ten carry 4.2%. The sequenced sample was PBMCs. These receptors originate from a male donor in good health and CMV-seropositive.

This chain uses TRBV6-4 with TRBJ2-1; 11 bases agree with TRBD2. V was pared by 4 bases and J by 10 bases, with 0 bases of the junction left unmatched. There are 12 residues in the CDR3. Germline CDR1 and CDR2: MRHNA and SNTAGT. The chain's CDR3 is CASSGLAGEQFF. CDR3 nucleotide sequence: TGTGCCAGCAGTGGACTAGCGGGGGAGCAGTTCTTC.

The chain uses TRBV5-1 and TRBJ2-1; the match to TRBD2 covers 12 bases. Unmatched junction bases numbered 11, after V lost 0 bases and J lost 7 bases. Per the germline V gene, CDR1 is SGHRS and CDR2 is YFSETQ. There are 18 residues in the CDR3. This chain's CDR3 is CASSLVTSGRLFQNEQFF. CDR3 nucleotides: TGCGCCAGCAGCTTGGTAACTAGCGGGAGGTTATTCCAAAATGAGCAGTTCTTC.

The chain recombines TRBV27 with TRBJ2-1; maybe TRBD2 (6 bases). The CDR3 totals 14 residues. Trimming removed 6 bases at V and 1 base at J, with 10 bases between. CDR1 MNHEY and CDR2 SMNVEV come from the germline V gene (reference sequence). The CDR3 DNA follows: TGTGCCAGCAGCCAAGCGGGTTCCTACAATGAGCAGTTCTTC. Protein sequence: CASSQAGSYNEQFF.

The J gene is TRBJ2-3, the V gene TRBV6-1, with 12 nucleotides matching TRBD2. V dropped 2 bases and J dropped 4; count of bases not matched to a gene: 1. This CDR3 has 15 amino acids. CDR1 is MNHNS, CDR2 SASEGT, per germline. For the CDR3, the DNA is TGTGCCAGCAGTGAACTAGCGGGGGGGCCAGATACGCAGTATTTT. It yields the protein CASSELAGGPDTQYF.

This clone has only one observation. V is TRBV7-9 and J is TRBJ1-6; maybe TRBD1 (5 bases). The CDR3 loop spans 15 amino acids. Germline CDR1 is SEHNR and CDR2 is FQNEAQ (reference sequence). Trimming cost V 2 bases and J 4 bases, with 9 bases left between them. The CDR3 reads CASSLTTGYNSPLHF. For the CDR3, the DNA is TGTGCCAGCAGCTTAACTACAGGTTATAATTCACCCCTCCACTTT.